This T cell receptor beta chain was documented in a study of low-dose radiotherapy and immunotherapy resistance in tumors. Study details: Cohort 1 was treated with 0.5 Gy per fraction at 2-week intervals, amounting to 6.5 Gy overall. Every two weeks, the protocol called for intravenous cyclophosphamide at 200 mg/m2. It was given one day before each radiation and immunotherapy administration.

This clonotype came up many times. Time point in this sample: after trial treatment. Treatment denoted: LDRT plus nivolumab, ipilimumab, low-dose cyclophosphamide and aspirin (RACIN trial). Primers targeting TRAV and TRBV primed first-strand cDNA, covering alpha and beta chains. Over about 19 PCR cycles, TCRs were amplified from a constant-region primer and V-primer adapter. Each CDR3 protein is one row after TCRdb ran MiXCR on the reads. The table lists more than 70,000 distinct CDR3 sequences, about 20% of them singletons. The input for sequencing was PBMCs, taken after low-dose radiotherapy plus immunotherapy. This receptor was obtained from a female donor with ovarian cancer.

CDR3: CASSLGQGAFYEQYF. The DNA for the CDR3 is TGTGCCAGCAGCCTTGGACAGGGTGCGTTCTACGAGCAGTACTTC. The chain employs TRBV12-3 or TRBV12-4 and TRBJ2-7, with 8 bases aligning to TRBD1. This CDR3 is built from 15 residues. V shed 6 bases, J shed 3 bases, and the junction held 10 bases outside the gene matches.